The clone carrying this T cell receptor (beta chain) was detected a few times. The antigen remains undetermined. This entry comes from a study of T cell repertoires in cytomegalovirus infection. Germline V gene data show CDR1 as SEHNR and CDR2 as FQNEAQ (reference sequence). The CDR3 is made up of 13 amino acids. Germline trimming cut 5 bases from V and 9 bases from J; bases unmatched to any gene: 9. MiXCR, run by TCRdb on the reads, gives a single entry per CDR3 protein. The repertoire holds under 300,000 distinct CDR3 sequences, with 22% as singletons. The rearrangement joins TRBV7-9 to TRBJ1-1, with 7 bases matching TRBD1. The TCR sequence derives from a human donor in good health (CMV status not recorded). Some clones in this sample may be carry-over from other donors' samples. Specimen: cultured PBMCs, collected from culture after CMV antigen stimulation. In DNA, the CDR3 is TGTGCCAGCAGCCTCGGACAGGCCCGGCAAGCTTTCTTT. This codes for CASSLGQARQAFF.